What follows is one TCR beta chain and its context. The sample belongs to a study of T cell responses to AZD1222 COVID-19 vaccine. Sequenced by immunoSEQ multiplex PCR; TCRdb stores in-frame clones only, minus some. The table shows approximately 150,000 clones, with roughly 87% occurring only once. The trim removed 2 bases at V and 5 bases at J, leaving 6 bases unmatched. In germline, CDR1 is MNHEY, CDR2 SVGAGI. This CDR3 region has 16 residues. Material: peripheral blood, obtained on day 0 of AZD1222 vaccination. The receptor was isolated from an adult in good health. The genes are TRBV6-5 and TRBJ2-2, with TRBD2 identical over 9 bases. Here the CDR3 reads CASSYAGGWRTGELFF. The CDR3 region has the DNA TGTGCCAGCAGTTACGCGGGAGGGTGGAGGACCGGGGAGCTGTTTTTT.